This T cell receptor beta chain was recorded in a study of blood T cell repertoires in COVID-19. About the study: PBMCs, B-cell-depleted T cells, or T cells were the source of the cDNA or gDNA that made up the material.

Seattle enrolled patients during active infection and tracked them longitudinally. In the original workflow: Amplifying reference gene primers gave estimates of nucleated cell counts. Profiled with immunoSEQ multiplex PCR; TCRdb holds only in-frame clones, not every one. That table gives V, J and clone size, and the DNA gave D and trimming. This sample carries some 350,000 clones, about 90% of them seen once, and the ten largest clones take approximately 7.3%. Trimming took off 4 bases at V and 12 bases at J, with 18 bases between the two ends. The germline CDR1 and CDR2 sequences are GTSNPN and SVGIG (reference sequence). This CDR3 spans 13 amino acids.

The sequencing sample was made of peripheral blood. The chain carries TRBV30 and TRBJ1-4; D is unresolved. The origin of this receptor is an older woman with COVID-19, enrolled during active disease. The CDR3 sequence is CAWILGRGRELFF. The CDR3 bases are TGTGCCTGGATCCTGGGTCGCGGGAGGGAACTGTTTTTT.